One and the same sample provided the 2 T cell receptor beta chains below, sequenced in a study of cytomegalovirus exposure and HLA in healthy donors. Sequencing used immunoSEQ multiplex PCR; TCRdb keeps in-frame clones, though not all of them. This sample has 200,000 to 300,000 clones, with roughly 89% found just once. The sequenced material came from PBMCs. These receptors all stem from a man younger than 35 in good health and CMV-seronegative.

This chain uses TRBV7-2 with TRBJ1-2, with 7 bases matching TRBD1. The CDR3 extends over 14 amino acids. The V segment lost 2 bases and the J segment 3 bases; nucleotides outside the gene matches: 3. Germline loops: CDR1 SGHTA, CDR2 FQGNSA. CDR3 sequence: CASSLSTGDYGYTF. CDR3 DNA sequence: TGTGCCAGCAGCTTATCTACAGGGGACTATGGCTACACCTTC. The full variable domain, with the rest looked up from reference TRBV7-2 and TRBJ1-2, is GAGVSQSPSNKVTEKGKDVELRCDPISGHTALYWYRQSLGQGLEFLIYFQGNSAPDKSGLPSDRFSAERTGGSVSTLTIQRTQQEDSAVYLCASSLSTGDYGYTFGSGTRLTVV.

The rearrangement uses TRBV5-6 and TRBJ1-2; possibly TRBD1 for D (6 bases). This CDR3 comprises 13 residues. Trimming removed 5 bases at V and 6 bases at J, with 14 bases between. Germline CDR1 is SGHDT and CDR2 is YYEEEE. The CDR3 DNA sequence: TGTGCCAGCAGACGGGCGGGGGGCAATGGCTACACCTTC. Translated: CASRRAGGNGYTF.